The sequence of this T cell receptor beta chain was determined in a study of blood T cells in healthy people across ages. The individuals who served as donors were healthy Caucasians living in Russia, aged roughly 6 to 90. Samples had at least 6.5 million PBMCs isolated from them. Primers used in a second PCR of roughly 6 to 11 cycles were a sample-barcoded 5' primer and a J-beta primer mix. TCRdb re-called the 5' RACE reads through MiXCR, storing one row per CDR3 protein. The sample has approximately 290,000 distinct CDR3 sequences; roughly a quarter are singletons. This clonotype was seen a few times. Antigen: not known. Study results and limitations: Comparison with aged donors showed that long-lived donors had more naive CD4+ cells and higher diversity. Diversity was estimated from one million T cells, and these estimates were considered underestimates.

V lost 6 bases, J lost 3 bases, and 11 bases lay in between. The CDR3 spans 14 residues. Germline values: CDR1 SGHAT, CDR2 FQNNGV. The sample taken for sequencing was blood. The clonotype comes from a woman aged 70-85 years in good health. V and J are TRBV11-2 and TRBJ2-2; D is ambiguous. In nucleotides, the CDR3 is TGTGCCAGCAGATATCCAGGAGACACCGGGGAGCTGTTTTTT. Residues: CASRYPGDTGELFF.